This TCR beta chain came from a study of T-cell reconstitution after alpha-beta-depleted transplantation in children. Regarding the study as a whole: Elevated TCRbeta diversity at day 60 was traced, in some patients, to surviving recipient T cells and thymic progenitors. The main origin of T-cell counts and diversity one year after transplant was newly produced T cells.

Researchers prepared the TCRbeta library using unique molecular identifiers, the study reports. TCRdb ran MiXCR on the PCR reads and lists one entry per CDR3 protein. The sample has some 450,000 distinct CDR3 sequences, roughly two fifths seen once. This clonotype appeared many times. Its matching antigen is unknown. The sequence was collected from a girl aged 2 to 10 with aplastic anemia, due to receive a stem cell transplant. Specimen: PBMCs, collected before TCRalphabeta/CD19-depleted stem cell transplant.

CDR3 coding DNA: TGCGCCAGCAGCTGGACTAGCGGGAATGATGAGCAGTTCTTC. Encoded protein: CASSWTSGNDEQFF. The chain couples TRBV5-1 to TRBJ2-1; 12 bases map to TRBD2. The CDR3 loop spans 14 amino acids. Per the germline V gene, CDR1 is SGHRS and CDR2 is YFSETQ. The ends lost 3 bases at V and 8 bases at J; junction bases unmatched: 3.